Listed below are T cell receptor beta chains from one sample, sequenced in a study of cytomegalovirus exposure and HLA in healthy donors. Sequencing used immunoSEQ multiplex PCR; TCRdb keeps in-frame clones, though not all of them. The sample contains 95,000 to 150,000 clones, around 86% of which appear only once. Sequenced sample: PBMCs. These receptors all come from a man aged 30 to 45 in good health and CMV-seronegative. The CDR3 runs from the conserved cysteine through the conserved F or W. A D gene is named only where the DNA matches it firmly. Clone size is not always given. Where it is, it says once, few, many or a class for expanded clones.

size,J,V,D,DNA,CDR3
.,TRBJ1-2,TRBV6-1,TRBD1,TGTGCCAGCAGATTCACAGGGGGCAACTATGGCTACACCTTC,CASRFTGGNYGYTF
.,TRBJ2-5,TRBV9,TRBD2,TGTGCCAGCGCACCGGGACTAGCGGCGGAGACCCAGTACTTC,CASAPGLAAETQYF
.,TRBJ1-1,TRBV5-1,TRBD1,TGCGCCAGCAGCTTGGAATACAAGGGGGCTCGGCGGAACACTGAAGCTTTCTTT,CASSLEYKGARRNTEAFF
.,TRBJ1-5,TRBV7-2,TRBD1,TGTGCCAGCAGCCCGACAGGGAACAATCAGCCCCAGCATTTT,CASSPTGNNQPQHF
.,TRBJ1-3,TRBV19,TRBD1,TGTGCCAGTAGTATAGATGCGAAGACAGGGGTTGGAAACACCATATATTTT,CASSIDAKTGVGNTIYF
few,TRBJ2-1,TRBV15,TRBD1,TGTGCCACCAGCAGAGATGCTGGAACGACAGGGGACAATGAGCAGTTCTTC,CATSRDAGTTGDNEQFF
.,TRBJ2-7,TRBV30,.,TGTGCCTGGAGTGCCCCAGGCTCTCAACCCCTGCAGTACTTC,CAWSAPGSQPLQYF
.,TRBJ2-6,TRBV6-1,.,TGTGCCAGCAGTGAAGCGAATGGACGGACCTACTCTGGGGCCAACGGCCTGACTTTC,CASSEANGRTYSGANGLTF
.,TRBJ2-7,TRBV6-1,.,TGTGCCGGGCTGGGTAACGCCTACGAGCAGTACTTC,CAGLGNAYEQYF
.,TRBJ1-1,TRBV28,.,TGTGCCAGCAGTCCAGGGGCCATGAACACTGAAGCTTTCTTT,CASSPGAMNTEAFF
once,TRBJ1-6,TRBV19,TRBD1,TGTGCCAGTACCGACGGGACAGGGGATAGCTCCTATAATTCACCCCTCCACTTT,CASTDGTGDSSYNSPLHF
.,TRBJ1-1,TRBV6-5,.,TGTGCCAGCAAGGGGGTGGCGAACACTGAAGCTTTCTTT,CASKGVANTEAFF
.,TRBJ2-3,TRBV13,.,TGTGCCAGCAGCTTGACAGAAGGAGATACGCAGTATTTT,CASSLTEGDTQYF
.,TRBJ2-7,TRBV7-8,.,TGTGTTAGCAAGCAGAAGACGGCATACGAGCAGTACTTC,CVSKQKTAYEQYF
.,TRBJ1-5,TRBV11-2,.,TGTGCCAGCAGTTCCGGACTCAGGGGCCAGCCCCAGCATTTT,CASSSGLRGQPQHF
.,TRBJ1-2,TRBV19,.,TGTGCCAGTAGTATTGGGGGGGCGAGTTTCTCTAACTATGGCTACACCTTC,CASSIGGASFSNYGYTF
.,TRBJ1-4,TRBV28,.,TGTGCCAGCAGTGTAGTTGCAACTAATGAAAAACTGTTTTTT,CASSVVATNEKLFF
.,TRBJ2-7,TRBV5-5,TRBD1,TGTGCCAGCAGCCCAACCGGGACAGGGGTCTACGAGCAGTACTTC,CASSPTGTGVYEQYF
few,TRBJ2-6,TRBV2,.,TGTGCCAGCAGTGGGAGTTCTGGGGCCAACGGCCTGACTTTC,CASSGSSGANGLTF
.,TRBJ2-3,TRBV7-9,.,TGTGCCAGCAGCTTAGATGGCACCCGGGGGACTAGCACAGATACGCAGTATTTT,CASSLDGTRGTSTDTQYF
.,TRBJ2-5,TRBV5-4,.,TGTGCCAGCAGCTTTGTAGGCGGTACCAGGGAAGAGGCCCAGTACTTC,CASSFVGGTREEAQYF
.,TRBJ1-2,TRBV7-9,TRBD1,TGTGCCAGCAGCTTCGGGACAGGGGACGGCTACACCTTC,CASSFGTGDGYTF
.,TRBJ2-7,TRBV5-6,.,TGTGCCAGCAGCTCCCCCGGGGTCCCCTACGAGCAGTACTTC,CASSSPGVPYEQYF
.,TRBJ1-2,TRBV28,TRBD1,TGTGCCAGCACCGGACAGGGAGAGTCTGTTTACTATGGCTACACCTTC,CASTGQGESVYYGYTF
.,TRBJ1-6,TRBV6-4,TRBD1,TGTGCCAGCAGTCCTGACAGGGGTGATTCACCCCTCCACTTT,CASSPDRGDSPLHF
once,TRBJ1-2,TRBV6-5,.,TGTGCCAGCAGTTACTCAGACCCCAGGGGTGGCTACACCTTC,CASSYSDPRGGYTF
once,TRBJ2-7,TRBV9,.,TGTGCCAGCAGCGCTACAGGGAGCTCCAACGAGCAGTACTTC,CASSATGSSNEQYF
few,TRBJ2-3,TRBV6-1,TRBD2,TGTGCCAGTCATAGCGGGGGTACAGATACGCAGTATTTT,CASHSGGTDTQYF
once,TRBJ2-2,TRBV25-1,.,TGTGCCAGCAGTGGTGAGCGAACCGGGGAGCTGTTTTTT,CASSGERTGELFF
.,TRBJ2-5,TRBV25-1,.,TGTGCCAGCAGTGAATTTGTATCAGGGAATCCTCAAGAGACCCAGTACTTC,CASSEFVSGNPQETQYF
.,TRBJ2-1,TRBV5-1,.,TGCGCCAGCAGCTTGTTGAGTTCGAGCTCCTACAATGAGCAGTTCTTC,CASSLLSSSSYNEQFF
.,TRBJ2-3,TRBV5-1,.,TGCGCCAGCACCCTGGACTATCCCACAGATACGCAGTATTTT,CASTLDYPTDTQYF
.,TRBJ2-7,TRBV7-8,TRBD1,TGTGCCAGCAGCTCCGGGACAGGGTCCTACGAGCAGTACTTC,CASSSGTGSYEQYF
once,TRBJ2-1,TRBV2,TRBD1,TGTGCCAGCAAGACCGACAGGGGGTACAATGAGCAGTTCTTC,CASKTDRGYNEQFF
.,TRBJ1-5,TRBV2,TRBD1,TGTGCCAGCAGTACATCCCGGGACAGGGGCAATCAGCCCCAGCATTTT,CASSTSRDRGNQPQHF
.,TRBJ2-3,TRBV7-2,.,TGTGCCAGCAGCTTAGGGCCCCGCACAGATACGCAGTATTTT,CASSLGPRTDTQYF
.,TRBJ2-3,TRBV19,.,TGTGCCAGTACCCCGAATGGAGGGTACGCAGATACGCAGTATTTT,CASTPNGGYADTQYF
.,TRBJ1-4,TRBV5-8,TRBD1,TGTGCCAGCAGCTCGGCGGGGACAGCTCTTGAAAAACTGTTTTTT,CASSSAGTALEKLFF